The 21 T cell receptor beta chains below were found in one sample sequenced in a study of CD8+ T cells in alopecia areata. RNA extraction and reverse transcription yielded cDNA as sequencing template. Sequenced by immunoSEQ multiplex PCR; TCRdb stores in-frame clones only, minus some. Sampling found some 110,000 clones, none seen once. Material for sequencing was lesional skin. The source is a C3H/HeJ mouse with alopecia areata. Strain haplotype (MHC): H2-k.

The table lists this clone with a few counts. Any gene name here is a mouse gene name. The read gets to within 4 residues of the CDR3 end, and the germline J gene fills in the rest. This chain uses TRBV19 with TRBJ2-1, with TRBD2 matching 10 bases. CDR1 is FNHDT, CDR2 SITEND, per germline (reference sequence). V dropped 5 bases and J dropped 6; count of bases not matched to a gene: 5. The CDR3 runs to 14 residues. The CDR3 reads CASSFWGGGAEQFF. The part of the CDR3 DNA that was read is TGTGCCAGCAGCTTCTGGGGGGGCGGTGCT.

This clone was recorded a few times. Gene names follow the mouse nomenclature. The part of the CDR3 DNA that was read is TGTGCCAGCAGCCAAGGACAGTTCTATGCT. Residues: CASSQGQFYA. The whole CDR3 region reads CASSQGQFYAEQFF. The rearrangement links TRBV5 to TRBJ2-1, with a tentative D call TRBD1 (5 bases). The DNA ends 4 residues before the CDR3 does, and the rest of the CDR3 is filled in from the germline J gene. The germline gives CDR1 LGHNA, CDR2 YNLKQL (reference sequence). This CDR3 spans 14 amino acids. The V and J ends lost 1 base and 3 bases respectively, with 7 bases between them.

In its sample, this clone was seen a few times. Germline and genes: mouse. Incomplete CDR3 DNA: TGTGCCAGCAGTGATTTGGGACAGGGGGCGGTCACA. This gives the protein CASSDLGQGAVT. The full-length CDR3 reads as CASSDLGQGAVTEVFF. The V and J genes are TRBV13-3 and TRBJ1-1, with 12 bases matching TRBD1. The CDR3 end falls 4 residues outside the read, so it is completed with the germline J gene. With 1 base clipped from V and 4 bases from J, the junction kept 5 bases outside the gene matches. CDR1 is NNHDY and CDR2 is SYVADS in the germline V gene. The CDR3 contains 16 residues.

This clone has more than one count but fewer than ten. Gene names refer to mouse genes. The read finishes 4 residues shy of the CDR3 end, and the germline J gene is used to complete it. The chain carries TRBV13-3 and TRBJ2-7, with 8 bases lining up with TRBD2. The junction had 3 bases not matched to a gene; V was cut back by 0 bases and J by 1 base. This CDR3 region has 15 residues. Germline CDR1 reads NNHDY; CDR2 reads SYVADS. The CDR3 DNA, read in part, is TGTGCCAGCAGTGATGAGGGGGGGCTGTCCTAT. Protein product: CASSDEGGLSY. Given in full, the CDR3 is CASSDEGGLSYEQYF.

With regard to this clone: A clone one base away is much larger, so this may be a read error. All gene names here are mouse names. The DNA ends 4 residues before the CDR3 does, and the rest of the CDR3 is filled in from the germline J gene. The J gene is TRBJ1-2, the V gene TRBV13-2; 11 nucleotides line up with TRBD1. V was pared by 3 bases and J by 1 base, with 2 bases of the junction left unmatched. This CDR3 contains 15 residues. Germline CDR1 reads NNHNN; CDR2 reads SYGAGS (reference sequence). Here the CDR3 reads CASGGTGGGNSDYTF. The CDR3 bases that were read are TGTGCCAGCGGTGGGACAGGGGGCGGAAACTCC.

Concerning this clone itself: Any gene name here is a mouse gene name. The CDR3 end falls 4 residues outside the read, so it is completed with the germline J gene. The V and J genes are TRBV19 and TRBJ1-1; weak D call: TRBD1 (5 bases). CDR1 and CDR2 from the germline V gene are FNHDT and SITEND (reference sequence). This CDR3 is 16 amino acids long. The CDR3 loop is CASSIIPGLGGGEVFF. The sequenced CDR3 bases are TGTGCCAGCAGTATAATTCCCGGACTGGGGGGAGGA.

This clone was detected a few times. Mouse gene names and germline throughout. The read ends 4 residues early relative to the CDR3; the germline J gene fills the gap. The chain links TRBV13-3 to TRBJ1-1; no firm D call. This CDR3 is 14 amino acids long. The V end was cut by 3 bases, the J end by 0 bases, with 9 bases between. Germline loops: CDR1 NNHDY, CDR2 SYVADS. CDR3 loop: CASSARVANTEVFF. CDR3 bases read: TGTGCCAGCAGTGCAAGGGTTGCAAACACA.

A note on this clone: Genes and germline are mouse. The CDR3 extends 4 residues past the end of the read, so its final part is completed from the germline J gene. This chain connects TRBV14 to TRBJ2-3; 10 bases are shared with TRBD2. Trimming took 5 bases from V and 1 from J; bases not matched to a gene: 1. Germline loops: CDR1 SGHDT, CDR2 FRDEAV. The CDR3 is 14 residues long. The CDR3 protein is CASRGLGGAETLYF. Partial CDR3 DNA: TGTGCCAGCAGAGGACTGGGGGGTGCAGAA.

Only a few counts were recorded for this clone. Here the gene names and germline are mouse. Coverage ceases 4 residues before the CDR3 finishes, and the germline J gene fills in the end. The genes are TRBV13-3 and TRBJ2-4, with a possible D match to TRBD1 (6 bases). Per the germline V gene, CDR1 is NNHDY and CDR2 is SYVADS. The length of the CDR3 is 15 residues. V was cut by 4 bases and J by 0 bases, with 12 bases left in between. CDR3 amino acids: CASSPTGRSQNTLYF. The CDR3 bases that were read are TGTGCCAGCAGTCCTACAGGGAGAAGTCAAAAC.

A note on this clone: Gene names denote mouse genes. The sequenced fragment ends 4 residues before the CDR3 boundary, so the rest is inferred from the germline J gene. The chain uses TRBV1 and TRBJ1-4; 8 nucleotides line up with TRBD1. Trimming at V came to 4 bases and at J to 5 bases, leaving 3 bases not matched to a gene. Germline values: CDR1 NSQYPW, CDR2 LRSPGD (reference sequence). This CDR3 region has 14 residues. This CDR3 is CTCSGTGKNERLFF. The CDR3 bases that were read are TGCACCTGCAGTGGGACAGGGAAAAACGAA.

At least ten counts were recorded for this clone. Mouse gene names and germline throughout. The sequence runs out 4 residues before the end of the CDR3; the remainder is reconstructed from the germline J gene. The J gene is TRBJ2-5, the V gene TRBV13-3; 9 bases match TRBD1. The CDR3 has 15 amino acids. The V gene's germline CDR1 is NNHDY and CDR2 SYVADS. The part of the CDR3 DNA that was read is TGTGCCAGCAGTGATGCCTGGGACAGGGAAGAC. Encoded protein: CASSDAWDRED. The entire CDR3 protein reads CASSDAWDREDTQYF.

This clone showed up just a few times. Here the gene names and germline are mouse. The CDR3 end lies 4 residues beyond the end of the read and is filled in from the germline J gene. The rearrangement uses TRBV1 and TRBJ1-4; D is undetermined. The CDR3 is 14 residues long. The V and J ends lost 0 bases and 5 bases respectively, with 7 bases between them. The germline gives CDR1 NSQYPW, CDR2 LRSPGD (reference sequence). The chain's CDR3 is CTCSADQENERLFF. The CDR3 DNA, read in part, is TGCACCTGCAGTGCAGATCAGGAGAACGAA.

This clone occurred a few times. Gene and germline names: mouse. The read finishes 4 residues shy of the CDR3 end, and the germline J gene is used to complete it. The chain links TRBV17 to TRBJ2-7, with a tentative D call TRBD1 (5 bases). Per the germline V gene, CDR1 is MNHDT and CDR2 is YYDKIL. This CDR3 is built from 12 residues. The CDR3 loop is CASSSDRYEQYF. The sequenced part of the CDR3 DNA is TGTGCTAGCAGTTCAGACAGATAT. Full variable domain (remainder filled in from reference TRBV17 and TRBJ2-7): DTTVKQNPRYKLARVGKPVNLICSQTMNHDTMYWYQKKPNQAPKLLLFYYDKILNREADTFEKFQSSRPNNSFCSLYIGSAGLEYSAMYLCASSSDRYEQYFGPGTRLTVL.

This clone has only a few counts. The gene names here belong to mouse. The CDR3 end lies 4 residues beyond the end of the read and is filled in from the germline J gene. This chain connects TRBV1 to TRBJ1-2, with TRBD1 matching 8 bases. Germline V gives CDR1 NSQYPW, CDR2 LRSPGD (reference sequence). The CDR3 is 14 amino acids. Trimming cost V 4 bases and J 0 bases; bases outside gene matches: 1. The CDR3 reads CTCSDRGTNSDYTF. Incomplete CDR3 DNA: TGCACCTGCAGTGACAGGGGGACAAACTCC.

This clone was counted ten times or more. Genes and germline come from the mouse. This same CDR3 is encoded by further DNA sequences in the sample. The CDR3 DNA, read in part, is TGTGCCAGCAGTGATATACAGGGACAAGAC. Translation: CASSDIQGQD. The full CDR3 sequence reads CASSDIQGQDTQYF. The chain carries TRBV13-3 and TRBJ2-5; tentative D call: TRBD1 (6 bases). The read ends 4 residues before the CDR3 terminus; that terminus is restored from the germline J gene. Germline V lookup: CDR1 NNHDY, CDR2 SYVADS. This CDR3 region has 14 residues. Trimming took off 1 base at V and 3 bases at J, with 9 bases between the two ends.

This clone was counted ten times or more. The TCRdb protein and the DNA translation do not line up at residue 12; the protein shown here was made by translating the DNA. The gene names given are mouse names. The missing CDR3 end, 3 residues past where the read stops, is filled in from the germline J gene. This chain links TRBV13-3 with TRBJ1-6; D not certain. TRBJ1-6 is known as an ORF, though its function is uncertain. The CDR3 is 15 amino acids. CDR1 NNHDY and CDR2 SYVADS come from the germline V gene. V was shortened by 3 bases and J by 0 bases, with 7 bases between the two germline ends. The covered CDR3 bases are TGTGCCAGCAGTGCAACAACTTCCTATAATTCGCCC. Translating gives CASSATTSYNSP. The complete CDR3 protein is CASSATTSYNSPLYF.

As concerns this clone: Gene labels here are mouse ones. The read comes to an end 4 residues before the CDR3 does, leaving the germline J gene to fill in the end. The genes are TRBV1 and TRBJ2-4; possibly TRBD1 for D (5 bases). V dropped 3 bases and J dropped 1 base, with 8 bases sitting between them. The CDR3 covers 14 residues. Germline CDR1 is NSQYPW and CDR2 is LRSPGD (reference sequence). The DNA read from the CDR3 is TGCACCTGCAGTGCCTCACAGGGTCAAAAC. This codes for CTCSASQGQN. The CDR3 reads in full as CTCSASQGQNTLYF.

Comments on this clone: Germline and genes here are mouse. Read coverage stops 4 residues before the CDR3 terminus; the germline J gene supplies the remainder. The chain combines TRBV19 with TRBJ2-3, with 10 bases lining up with TRBD2. CDR3 size: 15 residues. Per germline, CDR1 FNHDT and CDR2 SITEND (reference sequence). V lost 9 bases and J lost 0; bases outside the gene matches: 7. The covered CDR3 bases are TGTGCCACCAGGGGACTGGGGTCTAGTGCAGAA. This gives the protein CATRGLGSSAE. The whole CDR3 reads CATRGLGSSAETLYF.

This clone has just a few counts. The protein here is the DNA translation, as the TCRdb protein differs from it at residue 12. The genes and germline here are from mouse. The CDR3 spells CASSWTGVSGNTLYF. CDR3 DNA (partial): TGTGCCAGCTCCTGGACAGGGGTTTCTGGAAATACG. The chain has TRBV19 and TRBJ1-3; TRBD1 agrees at 9 bases. From the germline J gene comes the end of the CDR3, since the read stops 3 residues before it. The CDR3 extends over 15 amino acids. V was pared by 7 bases and J by 0 bases, with 5 bases of the junction left unmatched. Germline CDR1 FNHDT, CDR2 SITEND (reference sequence).

This clone has just a few counts. The gene symbols are mouse symbols. CDR3 DNA (partial): TGTGCCAGCAGTTGGGACTGGGACTAT. As protein: CASSWDWDY. The full CDR3 sequence reads CASSWDWDYEQYF. This chain links TRBV19 with TRBJ2-7; 9 bases match TRBD2. The CDR3 end falls 4 residues outside the read, so it is completed with the germline J gene. Trimming cost V 4 bases and J 3 bases; bases outside gene matches: 2. The CDR3 sequence is 13 residues long. CDR1 and CDR2 from the germline V gene are FNHDT and SITEND (reference sequence).

This clone has just a few counts. Each gene name is a mouse one. The read stops 4 residues short of the end of the CDR3; the missing end is completed from the germline J gene. The chain carries TRBV17 and TRBJ2-7; 7 positions agree with TRBD2. The CDR3 is 12 amino acids. CDR1 and CDR2 (germline): MNHDT, YYDKIL. The CDR3 protein is CASSTGGYEQYF. The CDR3 DNA, read in part, is TGTGCTAGCAGTACTGGGGGATAT.